The 18 T cell receptor beta chains below all came from one sample that was sequenced in a study of T cell responses to AZD1222 COVID-19 vaccine. Clones were read by immunoSEQ multiplex PCR, and TCRdb kept only the in-frame ones, dropping some. The sample contains approximately 130,000 clones, roughly 92% of which appear only once. Sequencing used peripheral blood, obtained 28 days after the second AZD1222 dose. The receptors were gathered from an adult who received the AZD1222 COVID-19 vaccine.

The table lists this clone with a count of one. The chain combines TRBV19 with TRBJ1-5; TRBD1 might be the D (5 bases). This CDR3 has 14 amino acids. Germline assignment: CDR1 LNHDA and CDR2 SQIVND (reference sequence). V lost 3 bases, J lost 0 bases, and 6 bases lay in between. This CDR3 reads CASSIQGSNQPQHF. Written as DNA, the CDR3 is TGTGCCAGTAGTATTCAGGGTAGCAATCAGCCCCAGCATTTT. The full variable domain, rest sourced from reference TRBV19 and TRBJ1-5, is DGGITQSPKYLFRKEGQNVTLSCEQNLNHDAMYWYRQDPGQGLRLIYYSQIVNDFQKGDIAEGYSVSREKKESFPLTVTSAQKNPTAFYLCASSIQGSNQPQHFGDGTRLSIL.

The gene calls are TRBV6-2 or TRBV6-3 and TRBJ1-1; D remains unclear. Germline V gene data show CDR1 as MNHEY and CDR2 as SVGEGT. This CDR3 contains 14 residues. Trimming shortened V by 1 base and J by 2 bases, and 8 bases separated the two germline ends. Here the CDR3 DNA reads TGTGCCAGCAGTTACTTTAGTGGAAACACTGAAGCTTTCTTT. This codes for CASSYFSGNTEAFF.

CDR3 in amino acids: CATSRGTGYEQYF. CDR3 nucleotides: TGTGCCACCAGCAGAGGAACAGGCTACGAGCAGTACTTC. The V call is TRBV15, the J call TRBJ2-7; tentatively, D is TRBD1 (5 bases). The germline gives CDR1 LNHNV, CDR2 YYDKDF (reference sequence). CDR3 size: 13 residues. V was trimmed by 1 base and J by 3 bases, leaving 7 bases between them.

The rearrangement links TRBV27 to TRBJ2-1; D possibly uses TRBD1 or TRBD2 (5 bases each). Germline lookup yields CDR1 MNHEY and CDR2 SMNVEV (reference sequence). The length of the CDR3 is 15 residues. V was cut by 5 bases and J by 5 bases, with 16 bases left in between. The CDR3 nucleotides are TGTGCCAGCAGTGTGGACCGGGACGGTCACAATGAGCAGTTCTTC. It codes for CASSVDRDGHNEQFF.

This chain uses TRBV29-1 with TRBJ2-7; 11 nucleotides agree with TRBD2. V lost 0 bases to trimming and J lost 8 bases; unmatched junction nucleotides: 6. Looked up from germline, CDR1 is SQVTM and CDR2 is ANQGSEA. This CDR3 contains 14 residues. DNA for the CDR3: TGCAGCGTTGAAGATCTTACTAGCGGGAGTAAGCAGTACTTC. It yields the protein CSVEDLTSGSKQYF.

The chain uses TRBV20-1 and TRBJ1-1; tentative D call: TRBD1 (5 bases). Deletions cut 3 bases from V and 1 base from J, with 9 bases between. The CDR3 extends over 13 amino acids. The germline gives CDR1 DFQATT, CDR2 SNEGSKA (reference sequence). The CDR3 DNA reads TGCAGTGCTAGTTCCGACAGGAACACTGAAGCTTTCTTT. Amino acid sequence: CSASSDRNTEAFF.

DNA for the CDR3: TGTGCCAGCAGGCCGGGACAGGGGGCCTATGGCTACACCTTC. Translated: CASRPGQGAYGYTF. This chain connects TRBV7-9 to TRBJ1-2; TRBD1 matches at 12 bases. Looked up from germline, CDR1 is SEHNR and CDR2 is FQNEAQ (reference sequence). The CDR3 sequence is 14 residues long. V dropped 6 bases and J dropped 4; count of bases not matched to a gene: 3.

V and J are TRBV19 and TRBJ2-1; D gene ambiguous. V lost 5 bases, J lost 8 bases, and 13 bases lay in between. Germline V gene lookup returns CDR1 LNHDA and CDR2 SQIVND (reference sequence). There are 13 residues in the CDR3. The CDR3 DNA follows: TGTGCCAGTAGTCCGACTCAAGTGTATGAGCAGTTCTTC. Its protein product is CASSPTQVYEQFF. The variable domain in full, with the rest retrieved from reference TRBV19 and TRBJ2-1, is DGGITQSPKYLFRKEGQNVTLSCEQNLNHDAMYWYRQDPGQGLRLIYYSQIVNDFQKGDIAEGYSVSREKKESFPLTVTSAQKNPTAFYLCASSPTQVYEQFFGPGTRLTVL.

The chain has TRBV27 and TRBJ1-2; 8 nucleotides agree with TRBD1. The CDR3 has 12 amino acids. The V gene end was trimmed by 8 bases and the J gene end by 2 bases; junction bases not matched to a gene: 1. CDR1 and CDR2 (germline): MNHEY, SMNVEV (reference sequence). The DNA for the CDR3 is TGTGCCAGCCGGGACAGGAACTATGGCTACACCTTC. Translation: CASRDRNYGYTF.

The chain couples TRBV27 to TRBJ2-6, with TRBD1 matching over 7 bases. Germline V CDR1 and CDR2: MNHEY, SMNVEV (reference sequence). V dropped 3 bases and J dropped 3; count of bases not matched to a gene: 5. The CDR3 contains 16 residues. The CDR3 nucleotides read TGTGCCAGCAGTTTCGGACAGGCCATTGGGGCCAACGTCCTGACTTTC. It translates to CASSFGQAIGANVLTF.

The chain links TRBV19 to TRBJ1-4; the D gene is possibly TRBD1 (6 bases). The length of the CDR3 is 12 residues. Trimming shortened V by 8 bases and J by 7 bases, and 11 bases separated the two germline ends. In germline, CDR1 is LNHDA, CDR2 SQIVND (reference sequence). CDR3 protein: CASGGSGEKLFF. CDR3 sequence (DNA): TGTGCCAGTGGGGGCTCGGGTGAAAAACTGTTTTTT.

The chain joins TRBV7-9 to TRBJ1-1; a weak D match, TRBD1 (6 bases). This CDR3 has 16 residues. Trimming cost V 8 bases and J 7 bases, with 26 bases left between them. The germline CDR1 and CDR2 sequences are SEHNR and FQNEAQ (reference sequence). CDR3 residues: CASGSLRDTLTGEAFF. CDR3 DNA: TGTGCCAGCGGTAGCTTACGGGACACACTTACGGGTGAAGCTTTCTTT.

This clone was counted a few times. Other DNA sequences in this sample translate to the same CDR3. The genes are TRBV28 and TRBJ1-5, with 9 bases fitting TRBD1. V was pared by 3 bases and J by 0 bases, with 3 bases of the junction left unmatched. The germline V gene has CDR1 MDHEN and CDR2 SYDVKM. This CDR3 comprises 16 residues. CDR3 coding DNA: TGTGCCAGCAGTTTTGGGACAGGGAGTAGCAATCAGCCCCAGCATTTT. The encoded protein is CASSFGTGSSNQPQHF. Using reference TRBV28 and TRBJ1-5 for the parts outside the CDR3, the full variable domain is DVKVTQSSRYLVKRTGEKVFLECVQDMDHENMFWYRQDPGLGLRLIYFSYDVKMKEKGDIPEGYSVSREKKERFSLILESASTNQTSMYLCASSFGTGSSNQPQHFGDGTRLSIL.

The DNA for the CDR3 is TGTGCCACCAGCAGAGATTCCGGGCAGGTCTATGGCTACACCTTC. Protein sequence: CATSRDSGQVYGYTF. The chain couples TRBV15 to TRBJ1-2; D unresolved. V gave up 0 bases and J gave up 4 bases, with 12 bases separating them. The CDR3 spans 15 residues. The germline V gene encodes CDR1 LNHNV and CDR2 YYDKDF (reference sequence).

The chain carries TRBV19 and TRBJ2-1, with TRBD2 matching over 11 bases. Trimming removed 5 bases from V and 7 bases from J; junction bases left unmatched: 7. From germline, CDR1 is LNHDA and CDR2 SQIVND (reference sequence). The CDR3 totals 15 residues. CDR3 protein: CASSLRLAGWNEQFF. CDR3 sequence (DNA): TGTGCCAGTAGTCTCAGACTAGCGGGATGGAATGAGCAGTTCTTC.

The rearrangement uses TRBV5-5 and TRBJ2-1, with 10 nucleotides matching TRBD2. V was clipped by 0 bases and J by 3 bases; unmatched bases: 0. The CDR3 length is 15 residues. The V gene's germline CDR1 is SGHKS and CDR2 YYEKEE (reference sequence). CDR3 nucleotide sequence: TGTGCCAGCAGCTTGGCTAGCGGGAGCTACAATGAGCAGTTCTTC. This encodes CASSLASGSYNEQFF.

The chain is built from TRBV19 and TRBJ1-6, with a possible D match to TRBD1 (5 bases). Germline V gene lookup returns CDR1 LNHDA and CDR2 SQIVND (reference sequence). The CDR3 covers 13 residues. Deletions cut 5 bases from V and 7 bases from J, with 9 bases between. The CDR3 nucleotides read TGTGCCAGTAGTGCCCGGGGCAATTCACCCCTCCACTTT. This translates into CASSARGNSPLHF.

The chain links TRBV18 to TRBJ1-4; D not certain. Trimming took 3 bases from V and 8 from J, leaving 13 bases between them. CDR3 length equals 14 residues. CDR1 is KGHSH and CDR2 is LQKENI in the germline V gene. CDR3 sequence reads: CASSPGLGEEKLFF. In DNA form, the CDR3 reads TGTGCCAGCTCACCGGGCTTGGGCGAGGAAAAACTGTTTTTT. Supplemented by reference TRBV18 and TRBJ1-4, the full variable domain reads NAGVMQNPRHLVRRRGQEARLRCSPMKGHSHVYWYRQLPEEGLKFMVYLQKENIIDESGMPKERFSAEFPKEGPSILRIQQVVRGDSAAYFCASSPGLGEEKLFFGSGTQLSVL.